This T cell receptor beta chain was found in a study of T cell responses to AZD1222 COVID-19 vaccine. This clone was found a few times. Its antigen remains unknown. The V and J ends lost 9 bases and 0 bases respectively, with 12 bases between them. The V gene's germline CDR1 is MDHEN and CDR2 SYDVKM. The CDR3 runs 14 residues. Data came from immunoSEQ multiplex PCR; TCRdb stores just in-frame clones and leaves some out. The sample includes about 120,000 clones, about 89% of them seen just once. Study-wide findings and caveats: Among AZD1222 vaccinees, only 5 to 7 were seropositive at baseline. Close to half of spike-specific TCRs reportedly recognize unmutated variant regions. The sample set comprised mostly white British donors with more females, and clonal diversity was possibly underestimated. Repertoire collection took place solely once the T cell response had peaked.

Sequenced material: peripheral blood, taken 28 days after the second AZD1222 dose. This sequence originates from an adult who received the AZD1222 COVID-19 vaccine. The chain uses TRBV28 and TRBJ1-5, with D unclear. CDR3 DNA: TGTGCCAGTGGACGGACTATTAGCAATCAGCCCCAGCATTTT. It translates to CASGRTISNQPQHF.